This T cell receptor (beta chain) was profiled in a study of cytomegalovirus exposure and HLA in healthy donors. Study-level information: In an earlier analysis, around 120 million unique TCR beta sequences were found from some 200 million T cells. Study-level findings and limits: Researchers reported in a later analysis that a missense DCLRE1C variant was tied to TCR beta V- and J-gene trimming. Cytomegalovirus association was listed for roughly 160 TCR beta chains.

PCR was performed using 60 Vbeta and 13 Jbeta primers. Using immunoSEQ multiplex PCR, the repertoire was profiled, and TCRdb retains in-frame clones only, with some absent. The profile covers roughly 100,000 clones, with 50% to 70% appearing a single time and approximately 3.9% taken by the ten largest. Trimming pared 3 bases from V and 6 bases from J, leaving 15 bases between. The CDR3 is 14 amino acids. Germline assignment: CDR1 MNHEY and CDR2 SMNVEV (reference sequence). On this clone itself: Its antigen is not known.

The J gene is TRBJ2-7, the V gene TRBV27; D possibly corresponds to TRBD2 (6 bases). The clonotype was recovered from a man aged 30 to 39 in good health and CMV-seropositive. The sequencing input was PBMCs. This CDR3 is CASSLVGGVAEQYF. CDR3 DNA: TGTGCCAGCAGTTTGGTCGGGGGAGTGGCCGAGCAGTACTTC.